The sequence of this T cell receptor beta chain was determined in a study of CD8 T cells in ankylosing spondylitis. This clonotype showed up many times. As yet, its antigen is unknown. Findings and caveats of the study: A TCR beta motif of fewer than ten highly homologous variants seemed to mark ankylosing spondylitis blood. Significantly higher representation of disease-linked clones was reported for matched ankylosing spondylitis synovial fluid. Previously reported in reactive arthritis synovial fluid and blood were some of the motif variants.

Library preparation for TCR beta used quantitative 5'-RACE with molecular barcodes. TCRdb passed the 5' RACE reads through MiXCR, listing each CDR3 protein once. The table records approximately 250,000 distinct CDR3 sequences, about 11% of them present only once. Trimming removed 5 bases from V and 6 bases from J; junction bases left unmatched: 6. The CDR3 spans 14 residues. In germline, CDR1 is DFQATT, CDR2 SNEGSKA (reference sequence). Sequences were obtained from blood, either unsorted or a sorted T cell fraction (not recorded which). The chain carries TRBV20-1 and TRBJ2-3; 12 bases are a match to TRBD2. This clonotype originated in a male donor with ankylosing spondylitis or in good health (not recorded which). CDR3 in amino acids: CSAPRTSGIDTQYF. CDR3 in DNA: TGCAGTGCTCCTAGGACTAGCGGGATTGATACGCAGTATTTT.